The 4 T cell receptor beta chains reported below all come from one sample, sequenced in a study of molecular identifiers for immune sequencing clone quantification. One entry per CDR3 protein results from TCRdb running MiXCR on the PCR reads. Here the sample spans about 510,000 distinct CDR3 sequences, about 21% being singletons. Sequenced material: naive CD8+ T cells from blood, with Jurkat cell RNA spiked in. Sample subset: FACS-sorted CD8+CD4-CCR7+CD45RA+ naive T cells. The source of these receptors is a human donor in good health. Some libraries in this study had Jurkat cell RNA spiked in.

In this sample, this clonotype turned up many times. The chain carries TRBV12-3 or TRBV12-4 and TRBJ2-5, with 8 bases lining up with TRBD2. With 1 base clipped from V and 2 bases from J, the junction kept 6 bases outside the gene matches. This CDR3 contains 16 residues. The chain's CDR3 is CASSLEELAVQETQYF. The CDR3 DNA reads as TGTGCCAGCAGTTTAGAGGAACTAGCGGTACAAGAGACCCAGTACTTC.

A note on this clonotype: A much more abundant neighbour one base away suggests this may be a read error. V usage is TRBV6-6 and J usage is TRBJ2-3, with D uncertain. Germline V CDR1 and CDR2: MNHNY, SVGAGI (reference sequence). CDR3 length: 15 amino acids. The CDR3 nucleotides read TGTGTCAGCAGTTACTCGAGTGCTAGCACAGATACGCAGTATTTT. Translation gives CVSSYSSASTDTQYF.

This clonotype was counted only a few times. This chain uses TRBV6-1 with TRBJ2-7, with D tentatively TRBD2 (5 bases). This CDR3 comprises 14 residues. V was trimmed by 10 bases and J by 3 bases, leaving 19 bases between them. Germline V gene sequence: CDR1 MNHNS, CDR2 SASEGT. CDR3 nucleotide sequence: TGTGCCACATTCGGCAACCCCGGGATCTACGAGCAGTACTTC. This gives the protein CATFGNPGIYEQYF.

This clonotype was detected only a few times. V is TRBV20-1 and J is TRBJ2-5; no clear D. The germline V gene encodes CDR1 DFQATT and CDR2 SNEGSKA (reference sequence). The CDR3 has 13 residues. The V end was cut by 4 bases, the J end by 4 bases, with 13 bases between. CDR3 sequence: CSANGPKGETQYF. CDR3 DNA: TGCAGTGCTAACGGGCCCAAGGGAGAGACCCAGTACTTC.